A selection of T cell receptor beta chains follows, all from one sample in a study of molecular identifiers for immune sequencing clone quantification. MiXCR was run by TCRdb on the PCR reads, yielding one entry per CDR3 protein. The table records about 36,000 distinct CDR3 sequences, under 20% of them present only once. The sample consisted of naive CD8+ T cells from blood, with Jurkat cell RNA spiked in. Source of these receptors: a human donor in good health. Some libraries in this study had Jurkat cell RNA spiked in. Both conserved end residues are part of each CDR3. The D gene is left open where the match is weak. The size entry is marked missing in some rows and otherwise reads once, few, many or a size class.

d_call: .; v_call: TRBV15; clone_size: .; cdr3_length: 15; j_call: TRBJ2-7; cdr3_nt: TGTGCCACCAGCAGAGAGGCGGCGGGAATGTACGAGCAGTACTTC; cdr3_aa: CATSREAAGMYEQYF
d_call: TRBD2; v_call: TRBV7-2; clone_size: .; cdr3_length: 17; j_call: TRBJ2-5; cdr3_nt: TGTGCCAGCAGCTTAGATGCTGGGACTACGTTCAGGGAGACCCAGTACTTC; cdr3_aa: CASSLDAGTTFRETQYF
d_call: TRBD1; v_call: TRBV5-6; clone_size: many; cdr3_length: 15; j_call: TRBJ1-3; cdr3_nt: TGTGCCAGCAGCACCGGGACAGGGACTGGAAACACCATATATTTT; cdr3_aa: CASSTGTGTGNTIYF
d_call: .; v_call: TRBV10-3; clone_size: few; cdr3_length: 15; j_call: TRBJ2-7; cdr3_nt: TGTGCCATCAGTGAAAGCGGGCAGGGGGTTGGCCAGCAGTACTTC; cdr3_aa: CAISESGQGVGQQYF
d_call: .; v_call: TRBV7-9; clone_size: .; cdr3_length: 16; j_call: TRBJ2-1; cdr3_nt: TGTGCCAGTAGCCACCCCGGGATGGCGCGGGTACATGAGCAGTTCTTC; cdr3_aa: CASSHPGMARVHEQFF
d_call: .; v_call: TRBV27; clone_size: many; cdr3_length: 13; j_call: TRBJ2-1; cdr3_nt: TGTGCCAGCAGTTTAGGGATCGACAATGAGCAGTTCTTC; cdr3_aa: CASSLGIDNEQFF
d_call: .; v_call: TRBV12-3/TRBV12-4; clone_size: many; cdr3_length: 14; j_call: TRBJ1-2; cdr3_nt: TGTGCCAGCAGTTACGGCCGATCGGACTATGGCTACACCTTC; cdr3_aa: CASSYGRSDYGYTF
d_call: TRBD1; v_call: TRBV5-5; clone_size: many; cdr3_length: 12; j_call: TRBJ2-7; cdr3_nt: TGTGCCAGCAGCTGGACAGGGGAAGAGCAGTACTTC; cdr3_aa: CASSWTGEEQYF
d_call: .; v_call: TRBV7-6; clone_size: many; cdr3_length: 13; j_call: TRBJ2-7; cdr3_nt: TGTGCCAGCAGCCCGACTAGTTTAGACGAGCAGTACTTC; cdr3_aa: CASSPTSLDEQYF
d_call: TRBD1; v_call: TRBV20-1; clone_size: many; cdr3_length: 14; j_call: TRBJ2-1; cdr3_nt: TGCAGTGCAGATACAGGGGGCGGCGGGGATGAGCAGTTCTTC; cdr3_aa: CSADTGGGGDEQFF
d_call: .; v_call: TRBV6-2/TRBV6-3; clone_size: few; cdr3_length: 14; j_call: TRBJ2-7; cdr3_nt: TGTGCCAGCAGCCCCCGCGGAGGGCACTACGAGCAGTACTTC; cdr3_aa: CASSPRGGHYEQYF
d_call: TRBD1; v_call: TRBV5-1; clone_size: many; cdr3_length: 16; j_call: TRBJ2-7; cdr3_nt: TGCGCCAGCAGCTCCGGGCCTGACAGGGGTCTATACGAGCAGTACTTC; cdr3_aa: CASSSGPDRGLYEQYF
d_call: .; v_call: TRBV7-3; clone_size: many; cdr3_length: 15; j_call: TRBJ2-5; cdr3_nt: TGTGCCAGCAGCTTAAGTGGGGCGGTACAAGAGACCCAGTACTTC; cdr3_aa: CASSLSGAVQETQYF
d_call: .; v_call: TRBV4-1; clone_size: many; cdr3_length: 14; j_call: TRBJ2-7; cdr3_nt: TGCGCCAGCAGCCAAGACCATCAGGGGATCGAGCAGTACTTC; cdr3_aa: CASSQDHQGIEQYF
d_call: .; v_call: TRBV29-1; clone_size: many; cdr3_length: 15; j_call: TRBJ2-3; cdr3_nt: TGCAGTGCCAACGATGGGGACACCGCCACAGATACGCAGTATTTT; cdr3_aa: CSANDGDTATDTQYF
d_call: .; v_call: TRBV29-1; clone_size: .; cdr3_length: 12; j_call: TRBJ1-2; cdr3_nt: TGCAGCGTTGACACAAGAGCCTATGGCTACACCTTC; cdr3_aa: CSVDTRAYGYTF
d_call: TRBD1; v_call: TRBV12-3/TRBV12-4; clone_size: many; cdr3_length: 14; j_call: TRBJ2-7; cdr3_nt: TGTGCCAGCAGCACAAGGACAGGGGGCTACGAGCAGTACTTC; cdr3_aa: CASSTRTGGYEQYF
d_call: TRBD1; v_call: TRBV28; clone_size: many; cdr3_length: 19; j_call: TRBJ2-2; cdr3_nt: TGTGCCAGCAGTTTCCCCGGGACAGGGGGTGAATATTACACCGGGGAGCTGTTTTTT; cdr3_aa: CASSFPGTGGEYYTGELFF
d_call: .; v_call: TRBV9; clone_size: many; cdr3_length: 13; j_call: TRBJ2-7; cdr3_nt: TGTGCCAGCAGCGTAGGGGGGAGAGGTGAGCAGTACTTC; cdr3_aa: CASSVGGRGEQYF
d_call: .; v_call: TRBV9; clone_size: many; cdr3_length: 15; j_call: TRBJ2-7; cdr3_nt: TGTGCCAGCACCCTAGAAACGACAGGATCCTACGAGCAGTACTTC; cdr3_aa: CASTLETTGSYEQYF
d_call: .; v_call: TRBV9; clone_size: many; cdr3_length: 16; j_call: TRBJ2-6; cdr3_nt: TGTGCCAGCAGCGAGGACAGAATCTCGGGGGCCAACGTCCTGACTTTC; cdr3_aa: CASSEDRISGANVLTF
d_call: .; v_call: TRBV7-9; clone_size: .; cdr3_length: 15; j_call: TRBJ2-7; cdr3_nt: TGTGCCAGCAGCTTTGGATGGGGGATTCGGGACGAGCAGTACTTC; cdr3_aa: CASSFGWGIRDEQYF
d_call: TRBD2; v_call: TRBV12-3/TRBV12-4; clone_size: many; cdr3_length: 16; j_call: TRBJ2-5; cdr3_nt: TGTGCCAGCAGTCCGAGGACTAGCGGGAGTCCTGAGACCCAGTACTTC; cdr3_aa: CASSPRTSGSPETQYF
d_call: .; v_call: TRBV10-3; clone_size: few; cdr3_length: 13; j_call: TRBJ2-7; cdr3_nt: TGTGCCATCAAGACTAGTCTCTCCTACGAGCAGTACTTC; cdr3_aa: CAIKTSLSYEQYF
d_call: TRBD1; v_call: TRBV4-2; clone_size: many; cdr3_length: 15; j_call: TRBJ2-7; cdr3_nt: TGTGCCAGCAGCCTTGGGACAGGGGAGGGATACGAGCAGTACTTC; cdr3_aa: CASSLGTGEGYEQYF
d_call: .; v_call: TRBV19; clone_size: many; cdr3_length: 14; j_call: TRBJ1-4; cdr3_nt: TGTGCCAGTAGTCTCGGACGGTTTAATGAAAAACTGTTTTTT; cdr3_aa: CASSLGRFNEKLFF
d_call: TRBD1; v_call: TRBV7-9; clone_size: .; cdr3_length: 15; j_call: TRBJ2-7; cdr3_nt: TGTGCCAGCAGCATGGACAGGGGCTCAACTTACGAGCAGTACTTC; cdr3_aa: CASSMDRGSTYEQYF
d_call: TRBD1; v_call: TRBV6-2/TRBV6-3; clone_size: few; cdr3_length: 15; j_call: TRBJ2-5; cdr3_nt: TGTGCCAGCAGTGATTGGACAGGTGCTGAAGAGACCCAGTACTTC; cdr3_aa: CASSDWTGAEETQYF
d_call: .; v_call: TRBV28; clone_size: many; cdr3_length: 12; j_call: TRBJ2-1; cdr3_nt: TGTGCCAGCAGTTTTTTGGCGTATGAGCAGTTCTTC; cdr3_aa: CASSFLAYEQFF
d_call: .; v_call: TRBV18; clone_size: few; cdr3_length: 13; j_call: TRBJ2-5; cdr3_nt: TGTGCCAGCTCACCGGTGTCGGAAGAGACCCAGTACTTC; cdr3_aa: CASSPVSEETQYF
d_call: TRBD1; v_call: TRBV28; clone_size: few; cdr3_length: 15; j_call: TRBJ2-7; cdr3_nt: TGTGCCAGCAGTTCACGACAGGGGGCCCGGTACGAGCAGTACTTC; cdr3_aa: CASSSRQGARYEQYF
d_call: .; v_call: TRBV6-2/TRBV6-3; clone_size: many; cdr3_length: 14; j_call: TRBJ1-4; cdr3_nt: TGTGCCAGCAGCAAGACGGTCGAGAATGAAAAACTGTTTTTT; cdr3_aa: CASSKTVENEKLFF
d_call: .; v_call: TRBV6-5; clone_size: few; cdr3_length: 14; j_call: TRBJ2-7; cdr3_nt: TGTGCCAGCAGTTACGTACCGACGGCCCACGAGCAGTACTTC; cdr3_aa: CASSYVPTAHEQYF
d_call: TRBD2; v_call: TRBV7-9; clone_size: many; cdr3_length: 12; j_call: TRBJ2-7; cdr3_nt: TGTGCCAGCGGGGGGGTGGCCTACGAGCAGTACTTC; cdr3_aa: CASGGVAYEQYF
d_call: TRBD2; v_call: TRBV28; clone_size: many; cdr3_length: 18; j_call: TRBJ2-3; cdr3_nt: TGTGCCAGCTGGAGGGGGGGCGGCGGGAGGGCCAGCACAGATACGCAGTATTTT; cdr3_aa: CASWRGGGGRASTDTQYF
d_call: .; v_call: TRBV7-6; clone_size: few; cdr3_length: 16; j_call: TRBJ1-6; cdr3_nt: TGTGCCAGCAGCCGACGGAGGGGGGGGTCTGATTCACCCCTCCACTTT; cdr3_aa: CASSRRRGGSDSPLHF
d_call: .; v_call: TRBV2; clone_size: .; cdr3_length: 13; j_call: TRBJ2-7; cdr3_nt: TGTGCCAGCAGGGGGGGCACCGAGCGCGAGCAGTACTTC; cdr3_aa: CASRGGTEREQYF
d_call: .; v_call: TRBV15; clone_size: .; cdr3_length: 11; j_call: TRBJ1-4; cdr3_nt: TGTGCCACCGATACTGGGGGGGAACTGTTTTTT; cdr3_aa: CATDTGGELFF
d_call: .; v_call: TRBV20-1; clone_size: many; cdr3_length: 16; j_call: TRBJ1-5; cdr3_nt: TGCAGTGCTAGAGCACGAACGGGTTATAGCAATCAGCCCCAGCATTTT; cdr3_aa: CSARARTGYSNQPQHF
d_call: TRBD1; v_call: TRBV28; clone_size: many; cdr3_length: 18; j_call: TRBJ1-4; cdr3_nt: TGTGCCAGCCGTGCCCCGGGACAGGGATGGTCAACTAATGAAAAACTGTTTTTT; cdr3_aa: CASRAPGQGWSTNEKLFF
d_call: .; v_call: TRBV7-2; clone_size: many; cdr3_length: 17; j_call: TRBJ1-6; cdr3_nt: TGTGCCAGCAGCTCCGCCGGGGGGGGTACCTATAATTCACCCCTCCACTTT; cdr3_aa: CASSSAGGGTYNSPLHF
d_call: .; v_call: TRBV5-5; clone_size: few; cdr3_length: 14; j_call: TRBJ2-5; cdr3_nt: TGTGCCAGCAGCATCCTCCAGGACCAAGAGACCCAGTACTTC; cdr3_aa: CASSILQDQETQYF
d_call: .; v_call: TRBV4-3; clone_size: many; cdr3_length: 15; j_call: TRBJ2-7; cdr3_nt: TGCGCCAGCAGCCAAGTGGGTACGGCCGGCTACGAGCAGTACTTC; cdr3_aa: CASSQVGTAGYEQYF
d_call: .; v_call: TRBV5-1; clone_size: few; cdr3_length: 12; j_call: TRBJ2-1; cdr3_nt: TGCGCCAGCAGCTTGGCCGGGAATGAGCAGTTCTTC; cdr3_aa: CASSLAGNEQFF
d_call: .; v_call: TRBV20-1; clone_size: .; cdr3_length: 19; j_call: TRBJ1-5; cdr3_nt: TGCAGTGCTAGAGATCTTTTGGGATTGGGGGGCGGAAGCAATCAGCCCCAGCATTTT; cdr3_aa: CSARDLLGLGGGSNQPQHF
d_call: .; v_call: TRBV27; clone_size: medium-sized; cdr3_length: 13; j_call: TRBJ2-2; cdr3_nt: TGTGCCAGCAGTTTATTGGCCACCGGGGAGCTGTTTTTT; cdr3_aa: CASSLLATGELFF
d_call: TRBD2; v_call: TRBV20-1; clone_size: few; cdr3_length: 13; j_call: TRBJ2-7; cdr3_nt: TGCAGTGCTAAGCGGGAGGCCACCTACGAGCAGTACTTC; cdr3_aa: CSAKREATYEQYF
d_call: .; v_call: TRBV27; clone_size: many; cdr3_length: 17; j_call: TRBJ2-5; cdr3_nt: TGTGCCAGCAGCACCCTGGACGGGACACCCGAACGGGAGACCCAGTACTTC; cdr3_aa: CASSTLDGTPERETQYF
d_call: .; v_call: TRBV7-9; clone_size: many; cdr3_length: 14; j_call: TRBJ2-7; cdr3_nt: TGTGCCAGCAGCTTAGGACAGCCGTTTGACGAGCAGTACTTC; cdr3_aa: CASSLGQPFDEQYF